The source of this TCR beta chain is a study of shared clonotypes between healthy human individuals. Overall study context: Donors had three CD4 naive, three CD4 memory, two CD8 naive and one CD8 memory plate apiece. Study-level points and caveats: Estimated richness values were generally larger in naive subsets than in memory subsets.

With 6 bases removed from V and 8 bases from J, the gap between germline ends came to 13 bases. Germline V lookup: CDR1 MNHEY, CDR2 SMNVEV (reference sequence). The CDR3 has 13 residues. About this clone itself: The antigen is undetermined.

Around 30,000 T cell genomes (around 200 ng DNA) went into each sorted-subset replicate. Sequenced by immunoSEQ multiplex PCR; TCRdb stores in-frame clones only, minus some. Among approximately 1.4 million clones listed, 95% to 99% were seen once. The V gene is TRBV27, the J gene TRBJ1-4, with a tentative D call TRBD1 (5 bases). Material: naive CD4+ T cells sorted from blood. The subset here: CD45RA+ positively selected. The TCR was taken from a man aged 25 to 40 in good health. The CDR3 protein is CASRLGTHEKLFF. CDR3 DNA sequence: TGTGCCAGCAGACTCGGGACCCACGAAAAACTGTTTTTT. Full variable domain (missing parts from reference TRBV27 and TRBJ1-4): EAQVTQNPRYLITVTGKKLTVTCSQNMNHEYMSWYRQDPGLGLRQIYYSMNVEVTDKGDVPEGYKVSRKEKRNFPLILESPSPNQTSLYFCASRLGTHEKLFFGSGTQLSVL.